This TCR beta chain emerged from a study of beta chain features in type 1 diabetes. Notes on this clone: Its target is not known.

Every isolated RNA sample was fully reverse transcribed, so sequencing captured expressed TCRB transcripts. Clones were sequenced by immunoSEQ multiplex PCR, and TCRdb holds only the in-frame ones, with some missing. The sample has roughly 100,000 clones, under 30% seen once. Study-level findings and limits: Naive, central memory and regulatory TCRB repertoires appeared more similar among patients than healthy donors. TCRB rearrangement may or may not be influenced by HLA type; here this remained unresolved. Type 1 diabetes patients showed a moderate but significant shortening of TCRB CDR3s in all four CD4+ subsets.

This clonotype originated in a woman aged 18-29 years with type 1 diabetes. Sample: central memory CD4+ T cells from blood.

CDR3 nucleotides: TGCAGCGTTGTGGCAGGTGAAGGGGCAACGGATACGCAGTATTTT. It translates to CSVVAGEGATDTQYF. J is TRBJ2-3 and V is TRBV29-1; D is possibly TRBD1 (5 bases). The CDR3 loop spans 15 amino acids. V was clipped by 4 bases and J by 6 bases, with 20 bases between them. CDR1 is SQVTM, CDR2 ANQGSEA, per germline.